This T cell receptor beta chain was recovered during a study of identical twins. This CDR3 has 14 residues. Trimming shortened V by 7 bases and J by 6 bases, and 19 bases separated the two germline ends. Looked up from germline, CDR1 is DFQATT and CDR2 is SNEGSKA (reference sequence). Each cDNA held unique molecular identifiers, and template switching gave it a universal primer site. TCRdb fed the 5' RACE reads into MiXCR, producing one record per CDR3 protein. The repertoire holds about 300,000 distinct CDR3 sequences, 9% to 15% seen once, with approximately 7.6% in the top ten. Details on this clonotype: Its target is not known.

Study-level results: Zero-insertion findings could be partly confounded by invariant cells (MAIT and iNKT cells). Insertion counts were lower in abundant cord blood beta clonotypes, a trend that memory repertoires did not show. Twins' excess sharing was less marked for out-of-frame beta sequences.

These same data were also listed under a study on yellow fever vaccine responses in identical twins.

This receptor was identified in a woman aged 18-30 years in good health. V usage is TRBV20-1 and J usage is TRBJ2-1, with D perhaps matching TRBD2 (6 bases). What was sequenced was CD8+ T cells sorted from blood. DNA for the CDR3: TGCAGTGTCCTCTCCCGAGCGGGTTTCAATGAGCAGTTCTTC. As protein: CSVLSRAGFNEQFF.